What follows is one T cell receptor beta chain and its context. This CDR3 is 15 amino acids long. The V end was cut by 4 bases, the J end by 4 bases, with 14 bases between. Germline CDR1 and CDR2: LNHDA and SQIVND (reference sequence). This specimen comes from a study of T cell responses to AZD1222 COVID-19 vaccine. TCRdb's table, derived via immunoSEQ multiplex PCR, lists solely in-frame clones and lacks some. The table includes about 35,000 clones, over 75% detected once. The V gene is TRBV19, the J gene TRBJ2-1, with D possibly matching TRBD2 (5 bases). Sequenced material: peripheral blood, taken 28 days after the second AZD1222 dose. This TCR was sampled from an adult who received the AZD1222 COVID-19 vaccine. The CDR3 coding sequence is TGTGCCAGTAGTAATACGGAGGACGGATACAATGAGCAGTTCTTC. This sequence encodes CASSNTEDGYNEQFF.